This T cell receptor beta chain was sequenced during a study of T cell responses to AZD1222 COVID-19 vaccine. Study-level results: Targets within unmutated variant regions were reportedly found for nearly half of spike-specific TCRs. Clonal diversity may have been underestimated, and the donors were mostly white British, with more females than males.

The CDR3 loop spans 14 amino acids. Trimming cost V 5 bases and J 5 bases, with 14 bases left between them. Germline V gives CDR1 SSHAT, CDR2 FNYEAQ (reference sequence). Concerning this clone itself: The antigen is not known.

Generated by immunoSEQ multiplex PCR, the TCRdb table keeps only in-frame clones and is missing some. The sample has around 47,000 clones; about four fifths are singletons. Here the sequenced sample was peripheral blood, taken 28 days after the second dose of the MenACWY control vaccine. V is TRBV7-7 and J is TRBJ2-3, with TRBD2 as a possible D gene (5 bases). This receptor was obtained from an adult who received the MenACWY meningococcal vaccine as a control. The CDR3 is CASSPGLPLDTQYF. CDR3 coding DNA: TGTGCCAGCAGCCCAGGACTGCCCCTAGATACGCAGTATTTT.